Below are 32 T cell receptor beta chains sequenced from a single sample in a study of CD8+CD57+ T cells in acquired aplastic anemia. Genomic DNA templated the TCR beta VDJ and CDR3 profiling. From the reads, TCRdb called clonotypes with MiXCR, one entry per CDR3 protein. The sample lists about 160,000 distinct CDR3 sequences, about 70% occurring once. For sequencing, patients were chosen who had shown expansion of CD8+CD57+ cells by flow cytometry. Sequencing used sorted CD4+, CD8+, or CD8+CD57+ T cells (not recorded which) from PBMCs. Receptor source: a human donor with aplastic anemia.

The CDR3 is CASSFGGPSEDYGYTF. The CDR3 bases are TGTGCCAGCAGTTTTGGCGGGCCCAGTGAGGACTATGGCTACACCTTC. The gene calls are TRBV12-3 or TRBV12-4 and TRBJ1-2, with no clear D. The CDR3 is 16 amino acids. Deletions cut 3 bases from V and 3 bases from J, with 17 bases between.

This clonotype was found many times. CDR3 bases: TGTGCCAGCAGCCCCGGGGCAGATTATGGCTACACCTTC. This sequence encodes CASSPGADYGYTF. The chain couples TRBV11-2 to TRBJ1-2, with D perhaps matching TRBD1 (5 bases). CDR1 and CDR2 (germline): SGHAT, FQNNGV. The CDR3 length is 13 residues. Trimming removed 5 bases at V and 5 bases at J, with 12 bases between.

This chain uses TRBV7-2 with TRBJ1-5, with D perhaps TRBD1 (6 bases). The CDR3 runs 17 residues. CDR1 and CDR2 (germline): SGHTA, FQGNSA. Trimming stripped 0 bases from V and 1 base from J, with 13 bases between. As DNA, the CDR3 is TGTGCCAGCAGCTTAGCGGCTTGGAGGGGGAGCAATCAGCCCCAGCATTTT. It specifies CASSLAAWRGSNQPQHF. Full variable domain (rest looked up from reference TRBV7-2 and TRBJ1-5): GAGVSQSPSNKVTEKGKDVELRCDPISGHTALYWYRQSLGQGLEFLIYFQGNSAPDKSGLPSDRFSAERTGGSVSTLTIQRTQQEDSAVYLCASSLAAWRGSNQPQHFGDGTRLSIL.

V usage is TRBV15 and J usage is TRBJ2-2; D is perhaps TRBD1 or TRBD2 (5 bases each). Germline V gives CDR1 LNHNV, CDR2 YYDKDF (reference sequence). The CDR3 sequence is 16 residues long. The V gene lost 1 base and the J gene lost 4 bases, with 13 bases spanning the gap. CDR3 protein: CATSRGGDPRTGELFF. The CDR3 DNA reads TGTGCCACCAGCAGAGGTGGGGACCCGCGCACCGGGGAGCTGTTTTTT.

The chain is built from TRBV20-1 and TRBJ2-7; TRBD2 aligns across 12 bases. Germline V CDR1 and CDR2: DFQATT, SNEGSKA (reference sequence). The CDR3 loop spans 13 amino acids. The trim removed 6 bases at V and 2 bases at J, leaving 2 bases unmatched. DNA for the CDR3: TGCAGTGCCTCTAGCGGGAGGGCCTACGAGCAGTACTTC. Protein sequence: CSASSGRAYEQYF.

The chain joins TRBV7-6 to TRBJ1-1, with D tentatively TRBD1 (5 bases). The germline gives CDR1 SGHVS, CDR2 FNYEAQ. The V end lost 1 base, the J end lost 4 bases, and 22 bases lay between the germline ends. This CDR3 has 18 residues. CDR3 bases: TGTGCCAGCAGCTTAGATGCTGAGGAACCGATCAGGGCCACTGAAGCTTTCTTT. Protein product: CASSLDAEEPIRATEAFF.

This clonotype has only a few counts. The chain uses TRBV6-4 and TRBJ2-3; 11 bases fit TRBD2. The V gene's germline CDR1 is MRHNA and CDR2 SNTAGT. The CDR3 is 15 amino acids. V was pared by 4 bases and J by 3 bases, with 3 bases of the junction left unmatched. The DNA of the CDR3 is TGTGCCAGCAGTGGGGGGACTAGCGGTACAGATACGCAGTATTTT. Protein: CASSGGTSGTDTQYF.

This sequence joins TRBV10-3 and TRBJ2-7; 10 bases align to TRBD1. Trimming at V came to 6 bases and at J to 5 bases, leaving 10 bases not matched to a gene. CDR1 and CDR2 (germline): ENHRY, SYGVKD. This CDR3 comprises 15 residues. The CDR3 here is CAIRDRDRGPHEQYF. CDR3 DNA sequence: TGTGCCATCAGGGATAGGGACAGGGGCCCCCACGAGCAGTACTTC.

The chain is built from TRBV10-3 and TRBJ2-4; TRBD2 is a possible D gene (5 bases). CDR3 length: 15 residues. The V gene's germline CDR1 is ENHRY and CDR2 SYGVKD. The V end lost 5 bases, the J end lost 0 bases, and 11 bases lay between the germline ends. The CDR3, as DNA: TGTGCCATCAGTCCCGGCGCGGGAGCCAAAAACATTCAGTACTTC. Protein sequence: CAISPGAGAKNIQYF.

CDR3 nucleotides: TGTGCCATCAGTGAGGTTTCAGGGGTATCGACTGAAGCTTTCTTT. This translates into CAISEVSGVSTEAFF. This sequence joins TRBV10-3 and TRBJ1-1, with D tentatively TRBD1 (6 bases). The germline gives CDR1 ENHRY, CDR2 SYGVKD. This CDR3 contains 15 residues. Trimming shortened V by 2 bases and J by 5 bases, and 15 bases separated the two germline ends.

This clonotype was observed many times. V usage is TRBV6-5 and J usage is TRBJ2-2; 14 nucleotides align to TRBD2. V was pared by 6 bases and J by 4 bases, with 4 bases of the junction left unmatched. The CDR3 consists of 16 residues. Germline CDR1 and CDR2: MNHEY and SVGAGI. The CDR3 region is CASSRLAGGGTGELFF. The CDR3 DNA sequence: TGTGCCAGCAGCAGACTAGCGGGAGGGGGCACCGGGGAGCTGTTTTTT.

The rearrangement joins TRBV5-1 to TRBJ1-1; the D is unclear. Per the germline V gene, CDR1 is SGHRS and CDR2 is YFSETQ. The CDR3 contains 14 residues. The ends were cut back, 0 bases at V and 4 bases at J, with 10 bases in the middle. CDR3: CASSLAMGSTEAFF. The DNA of the CDR3 is TGCGCCAGCAGCTTGGCCATGGGGAGCACTGAAGCTTTCTTT.

The J gene is TRBJ1-2, the V gene TRBV5-1, with D perhaps matching TRBD1 (6 bases). Deletions cut 5 bases from V and 5 bases from J, with 16 bases between. Germline assignment: CDR1 SGHRS and CDR2 YFSETQ. The CDR3 totals 14 residues. The CDR3: CASRGAAGEYGYTF. Written as DNA, the CDR3 is TGCGCCAGCAGGGGTGCGGCAGGGGAGTATGGCTACACCTTC.

The chain couples TRBV2 to TRBJ2-3; 16 nucleotides agree with TRBD2. The CDR3 runs to 18 residues. V was pared by 1 base and J by 3 bases, with 4 bases of the junction left unmatched. Germline values: CDR1 SNHLY, CDR2 FYNNEI. DNA of the CDR3: TGTGCCAGCAGTGAAGTCGGGACTAGCGGGGGGGCTACAGATACGCAGTATTTT. Protein: CASSEVGTSGGATDTQYF.

This chain connects TRBV2 to TRBJ2-5; 10 nucleotides align to TRBD1. CDR1 is SNHLY and CDR2 is FYNNEI in the germline V gene. The CDR3 sequence is 16 residues long. V lost 5 bases, J lost 2 bases, and 8 bases stayed unmatched. The DNA of the CDR3 is TGTGCCAGCAGTACCACCGGGACAGGGGTTCAAGAGACCCAGTACTTC. Translation: CASSTTGTGVQETQYF.

Note on this clonotype: The junction departs from germline at one end; a sequencing error may be responsible. This chain joins TRBV10-1 and TRBJ2-7; TRBD2 aligns across 11 bases. In germline, CDR1 is WNHNN, CDR2 SYGVQD (reference sequence). The CDR3 spans 15 residues. Here the CDR3 DNA reads TGTGCCAGCAGCCATAGCGGGAGGGACTCCTACGAGCAGTACTTC. Protein sequence: CASSHSGRDSYEQYF.

This clonotype was picked up a small number of times. CDR3 residues: CATSSPNYPRGSYGYTF. In nucleotides, the CDR3 is TGTGCCACCAGCAGTCCCAATTATCCCCGGGGGAGCTATGGCTACACCTTC. This chain joins TRBV15 and TRBJ1-2, with D possibly TRBD1 on 5 matching bases. Germline V gives CDR1 LNHNV, CDR2 YYDKDF (reference sequence). The CDR3 spans 17 residues. V lost 3 bases and J 4 bases, leaving 21 bases between the germline ends.

This chain connects TRBV7-2 to TRBJ2-7; 9 positions agree with TRBD2. V shed 8 bases, J shed 0 bases, and the junction held 8 bases outside the gene matches. Germline CDR1 reads SGHTA; CDR2 reads FQGNSA. The CDR3 is made up of 15 amino acids. Here the CDR3 DNA reads TGTGCCAGCTCACTTCTAGCGGGGAACTCCTACGAGCAGTACTTC. Its protein is CASSLLAGNSYEQYF. Supplemented by reference TRBV7-2 and TRBJ2-7, the full variable domain reads GAGVSQSPSNKVTEKGKDVELRCDPISGHTALYWYRQSLGQGLEFLIYFQGNSAPDKSGLPSDRFSAERTGGSVSTLTIQRTQQEDSAVYLCASSLLAGNSYEQYFGPGTRLTVT.

The chain couples TRBV25-1 to TRBJ2-1; TRBD2 matches at 9 bases. Trimming removed 5 bases from V and 4 bases from J; junction bases left unmatched: 6. There are 15 residues in the CDR3. Germline CDR1 reads MGHDK; CDR2 reads SYGVNS. The CDR3 bases are TGTGCCAGCAGTCAACCGCTAGCGGGATACAATGAGCAGTTCTTC. Protein sequence: CASSQPLAGYNEQFF.

The rearrangement uses TRBV12-3 or TRBV12-4 and TRBJ1-1; D remains unclear. V dropped 2 bases and J dropped 9 bases, with 7 bases sitting between them. The CDR3 is 11 amino acids. CDR3 amino acids: CASSLSIQAFF. The DNA for the CDR3 is TGTGCCAGCAGTTTATCAATTCAAGCTTTCTTT.

This chain links TRBV5-1 with TRBJ1-1, with TRBD1 as a possible D gene (6 bases). The CDR3 runs 13 residues. Trimming took off 5 bases at V and 3 bases at J, with 11 bases between the two ends. The germline V gene has CDR1 SGHRS and CDR2 YFSETQ. CDR3 in DNA: TGCGCCAGCAGATTACAGGGAGACACTGAAGCTTTCTTT. It codes for CASRLQGDTEAFF. Variable domain in full (rest from reference TRBV5-1 and TRBJ1-1): KAGVTQTPRYLIKTRGQQVTLSCSPISGHRSVSWYQQTPGQGLQFLFEYFSETQRNKGNFPGRFSGRQFSNSRSEMNVSTLELGDSALYLCASRLQGDTEAFFGQGTRLTVV.

In this sample, this clonotype turned up many times. The genes are TRBV7-8 and TRBJ2-5; D possibly corresponds to TRBD2 (6 bases). The CDR3 has 13 amino acids. Germline CDR1 SGHVS, CDR2 FQNEAQ. V gave up 6 bases and J gave up 5 bases, with 13 bases separating them. The CDR3 DNA reads TGTGCCAGCAGGCCCGAGGGGAGGGAGACCCAGTACTTC. Encoded protein: CASRPEGRETQYF.

This sequence joins TRBV7-3 and TRBJ2-1, with 8 bases matching TRBD1. Germline trimming cut 5 bases from V and 6 bases from J; bases unmatched to any gene: 6. The CDR3 is 14 residues long. The germline V gene encodes CDR1 SGHTA and CDR2 FQGTGA. The CDR3 is CASSPPGQANEQFF. CDR3 sequence (DNA): TGTGCCAGCAGCCCCCCGGGACAGGCCAATGAGCAGTTCTTC.

This clonotype was picked up a small number of times. The gene calls are TRBV15 and TRBJ2-7, with TRBD2 identical over 8 bases. Per germline, CDR1 LNHNV and CDR2 YYDKDF (reference sequence). This CDR3 has 15 residues. The trim removed 1 base at V and 3 bases at J, leaving 5 bases unmatched. This CDR3 is CATSRGVAGSYEQYF. The CDR3 DNA reads TGTGCCACCAGCAGAGGGGTAGCGGGGAGCTACGAGCAGTACTTC.

The V call is TRBV7-3, the J call TRBJ1-4, with D uncertain. Trimming removed 1 base from V and 6 bases from J, with 9 bases in between. This CDR3 is built from 14 residues. Germline CDR1 SGHTA, CDR2 FQGTGA. The CDR3 spells CASSLIGFHEKLFF. The CDR3 nucleotides read TGTGCCAGCAGCTTAATAGGGTTCCATGAAAAACTGTTTTTT.

This chain connects TRBV10-3 to TRBJ2-7, with D hard to call. The V end lost 6 bases, the J end lost 5 bases, and 11 bases lay between the germline ends. The CDR3 is made up of 12 amino acids. The germline V gene encodes CDR1 ENHRY and CDR2 SYGVKD. CDR3 DNA sequence: TGTGCCATCAGGGGCTCTCGGGACGAGCAGTACTTC. As protein: CAIRGSRDEQYF.

The genes are TRBV29-1 and TRBJ1-1; D ambiguous. CDR1 is SQVTM, CDR2 ANQGSEA, per germline. Trimming removed 2 bases at V and 4 bases at J, with 17 bases between. The CDR3 has 15 amino acids. CDR3 loop: CSVERRIGLFTEAFF. The CDR3 DNA sequence: TGCAGCGTTGAAAGGAGGATAGGGCTATTCACTGAAGCTTTCTTT.

J is TRBJ2-7 and V is TRBV5-1, with a possible D match to TRBD2 (6 bases). The CDR3 totals 14 residues. V lost 5 bases, J lost 0 bases, and 12 bases lay in between. CDR1 SGHRS and CDR2 YFSETQ come from the germline V gene. The CDR3 sequence: CASRSGLYSYEQYF. The CDR3 coding sequence is TGCGCCAGCAGGAGCGGGCTTTACTCCTACGAGCAGTACTTC.

The rearrangement joins TRBV10-3 to TRBJ2-1; D is uncertain. Trimming cost V 3 bases and J 6 bases, with 9 bases left between them. The length of the CDR3 is 13 residues. Germline V lookup: CDR1 ENHRY, CDR2 SYGVKD. The CDR3 protein is CAISDWSSNEQFF. The CDR3 DNA is TGTGCCATCAGTGATTGGTCTAGCAATGAGCAGTTCTTC.

The rearrangement uses TRBV5-6 and TRBJ1-4, with D perhaps matching TRBD1 (6 bases). The CDR3 sequence is 14 residues long. V lost 7 bases, J lost 2 bases, and 12 bases lay in between. Germline values: CDR1 SGHDT, CDR2 YYEEEE. This CDR3 is CASRRQATNEKLFF. CDR3 coding DNA: TGTGCCAGCCGAAGACAGGCGACTAATGAAAAACTGTTTTTT.

The gene calls are TRBV7-6 and TRBJ2-1; 8 nucleotides match TRBD1. The germline V gene has CDR1 SGHVS and CDR2 FNYEAQ. J gave up 7 bases and V 5 bases, and 4 bases lay outside the gene matches. The CDR3 spans 13 residues. The CDR3 loop is CASSKGQGNEQFF. CDR3 nucleotide sequence: TGTGCCAGCAGCAAAGGACAGGGAAATGAGCAGTTCTTC. The variable domain in full, completed from reference TRBV7-6 and TRBJ2-1, reads GAGVSQSPRYKVTKRGQDVALRCDPISGHVSLYWYRQALGQGPEFLTYFNYEAQQDKSGLPNDRFSAERPEGSISTLTIQRTEQRDSAMYRCASSKGQGNEQFFGPGTRLTVL.

This sequence joins TRBV7-9 and TRBJ1-1, with D possibly being TRBD1 (5 bases). Looked up from germline, CDR1 is SEHNR and CDR2 is FQNEAQ (reference sequence). V was shortened by 6 bases and J by 5 bases, with 13 bases between the two germline ends. The CDR3 totals 13 residues. CDR3 protein: CASRREGQTEAFF. Here the CDR3 DNA reads TGTGCCAGCAGGCGAGAGGGGCAAACTGAAGCTTTCTTT.